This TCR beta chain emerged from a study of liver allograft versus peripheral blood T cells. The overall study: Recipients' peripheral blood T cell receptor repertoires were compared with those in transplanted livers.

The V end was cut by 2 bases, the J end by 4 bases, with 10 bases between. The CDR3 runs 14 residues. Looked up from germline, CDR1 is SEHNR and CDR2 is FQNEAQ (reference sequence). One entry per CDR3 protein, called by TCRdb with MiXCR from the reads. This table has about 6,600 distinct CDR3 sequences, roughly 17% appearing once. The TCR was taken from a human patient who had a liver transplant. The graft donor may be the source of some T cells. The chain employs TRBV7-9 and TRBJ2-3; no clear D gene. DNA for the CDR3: TGTGCCAGCAGCTTAACAAGGGCCCCAGATACGCAGTATTTT. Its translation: CASSLTRAPDTQYF.